Listed here is a single T cell receptor beta chain. Germline V CDR1 and CDR2: SEHNR, FQNEAQ (reference sequence). V lost 1 base and J lost 5, with 14 bases in between. The CDR3 extends over 16 amino acids. The entry originates in a study of blood T cell repertoires in COVID-19. The protocol was immunoSEQ multiplex PCR, while the TCRdb copy is restricted to in-frame clones and leaves out a portion. This table has 190,000 or so clones, under 80% appearing once. The sequencing sample was made of peripheral blood. The sequence was collected from a man aged 45-65 years who had recovered from COVID-19. The chain carries TRBV7-9 and TRBJ2-2, with a weak D call TRBD2 (5 bases). In DNA, the CDR3 is TGTGCCAGCAGCTTAGTGGTAGCGAGTTGGACCGGGGAGCTGTTTTTT. Protein product: CASSLVVASWTGELFF.